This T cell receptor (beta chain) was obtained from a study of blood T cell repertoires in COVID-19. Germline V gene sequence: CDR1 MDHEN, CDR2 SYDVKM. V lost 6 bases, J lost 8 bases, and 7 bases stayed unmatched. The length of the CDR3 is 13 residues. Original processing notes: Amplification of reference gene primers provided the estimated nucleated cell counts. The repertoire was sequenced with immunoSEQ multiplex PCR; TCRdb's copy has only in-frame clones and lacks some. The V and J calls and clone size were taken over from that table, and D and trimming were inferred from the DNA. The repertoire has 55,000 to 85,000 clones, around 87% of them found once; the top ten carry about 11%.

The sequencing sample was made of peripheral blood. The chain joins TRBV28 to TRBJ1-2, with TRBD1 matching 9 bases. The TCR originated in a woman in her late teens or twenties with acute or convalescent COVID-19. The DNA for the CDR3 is TGTGCCAGCAGCGGACAGGGGACGGCGGGCTACACCTTC. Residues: CASSGQGTAGYTF.